This is a list of T cell receptor beta chains from one sample in a study of T cells in Graves' hyperthyroidism and ophthalmopathy. TCRdb reprocessed the multiplex PCR reads with MiXCR, giving one entry per CDR3 protein. The repertoire includes 480,000 or so distinct CDR3 sequences, about an eighth of them detected once, and less than 20% sits in the top ten. The sample comprised blood. These TCRs come from a woman aged 18-35 years with Graves' hyperthyroidism. Each CDR3 is given with its conserved first and last residue. The D gene is left open where the match is weak. Only some rows state a clone size, as once, few, many or a class for expanded clones.

D,size,J,V,CDR3,DNA
TRBD2,many,TRBJ2-1,TRBV27,CASSFLREVYNEQFF,TGTGCCAGCAGTTTTTTACGGGAGGTCTACAATGAGCAGTTCTTC
.,few,TRBJ1-5,TRBV5-6,CASSLGYTNRVGQPQHF,TGTGCCAGCAGCCTCGGGTATACAAACAGGGTAGGGCAGCCCCAGCATTTT
.,many,TRBJ1-5,TRBV12-3/TRBV12-4,CASRRRQAGSQPQHF,TGTGCCAGCAGAAGAAGACAGGCCGGTAGTCAGCCCCAGCATTTT
.,.,TRBJ2-6,TRBV14,CASSQDPGANVLTF,TGTGCCAGCAGCCAAGATCCCGGGGCCAACGTCCTGACTTTC
.,many,TRBJ2-1,TRBV6-1,CASSRGSLNEQFF,TGTGCCAGCAGTAGAGGATCGCTCAATGAGCAGTTCTTC
.,.,TRBJ1-5,TRBV30,CAWSVRSGPRESQPQHF,TGTGCCTGGAGTGTTAGGTCAGGTCCCCGGGAATCTCAGCCCCAGCATTTT
.,.,TRBJ2-3,TRBV3-1,CAMSQIRLDTQYF,TGTGCCATGAGCCAGATCAGGCTTGATACGCAGTATTTT
TRBD2,.,TRBJ2-1,TRBV6-1,CASSSGAGEYNEQFF,TGTGCCAGCAGCAGTGGTGCGGGAGAATACAATGAGCAGTTCTTC
TRBD2,few,TRBJ2-5,TRBV5-4,CASSPEAGVGETQYF,TGTGCCAGCAGCCCCGAGGCGGGAGTGGGCGAGACCCAGTACTTC
.,many,TRBJ1-1,TRBV29-1,CSVERQSQAFF,TGCAGCGTTGAACGCCAGTCCCAAGCTTTCTTT
TRBD2,.,TRBJ2-1,TRBV19,CASSIDPAGGRNEQFF,TGTGCCAGTAGTATAGACCCCGCGGGGGGCCGGAATGAGCAGTTCTTC
.,many,TRBJ1-2,TRBV12-3/TRBV12-4,CASSLEDAGVRGYTF,TGTGCCAGCAGTTTGGAGGACGCTGGGGTTCGGGGCTACACCTTC
TRBD1,few,TRBJ1-1,TRBV7-3,CASSNTGGSTEAFF,TGTGCCAGCAGCAATACAGGGGGGTCAACTGAAGCTTTCTTT
TRBD1,few,TRBJ2-2,TRBV6-1,CASSRGQGRYTGELFF,TGTGCCAGCAGCCGAGGACAGGGGCGTTACACCGGGGAGCTGTTTTTT
.,many,TRBJ2-2,TRBV14,CASSQELQRVNTGELFF,TGTGCCAGCAGCCAAGAACTCCAGCGGGTCAACACCGGGGAGCTGTTTTTT
.,few,TRBJ1-6,TRBV5-1,CATRLEGSYNSPLHF,TGCGCCACCCGATTGGAGGGCAGCTATAATTCACCCCTCCACTTT
.,many,TRBJ2-3,TRBV12-3/TRBV12-4,CASSLRASDTQYF,TGTGCCAGCAGTCTTAGGGCGTCAGATACGCAGTATTTT
.,.,TRBJ2-3,TRBV24-1,CATSDRGHHTDTQYF,TGTGCCACCAGTGATCGTGGACACCACACAGATACGCAGTATTTT
.,many,TRBJ1-1,TRBV6-1,CASSASYTEAFF,TGTGCCAGCAGTGCATCCTACACTGAAGCTTTCTTT
.,.,TRBJ1-1,TRBV19,CASSMLGTYEAFF,TGTGCCAGTAGTATGTTGGGGACCTATGAAGCTTTCTTT
TRBD2,few,TRBJ2-7,TRBV5-1,CASSHGTRDYYEQYF,TGCGCCAGCAGCCATGGGACTCGGGACTACTACGAGCAGTACTTC
TRBD2,many,TRBJ2-3,TRBV20-1,CSARGGLAEQKRYF,TGCAGTGCCCGGGGGGGACTAGCGGAACAAAAGCGGTATTTT
.,.,TRBJ1-3,TRBV7-9,CGSSVEQGLMGNTIYF,TGTGGCAGCAGCGTCGAACAGGGCTTGATGGGAAACACCATATATTTT
.,.,TRBJ1-2,TRBV20-1,CSARVALGEGGYTF,TGCAGTGCTAGAGTGGCCTTGGGGGAAGGGGGCTACACCTTC
TRBD1,many,TRBJ1-5,TRBV20-1,CSATGTGNNQPQHF,TGCAGTGCGACCGGGACAGGGAACAATCAGCCCCAGCATTTT
.,many,TRBJ2-2,TRBV12-3/TRBV12-4,CASSRTETNTGELFF,TGTGCCAGCAGTAGGACAGAGACGAACACCGGGGAGCTGTTTTTT
TRBD1,many,TRBJ1-2,TRBV19,CASSVQGDSVYGYTF,TGTGCCAGTAGTGTCCAGGGGGACAGCGTCTATGGCTACACCTTC
.,few,TRBJ1-4,TRBV5-1,CASSWEGYLGNEKLFF,TGCGCCAGCAGCTGGGAGGGCTACTTGGGGAATGAAAAACTGTTTTTT
.,few,TRBJ1-5,TRBV6-2/TRBV6-3,CASSLIRGEGQPQHF,TGTGCCAGCAGTCTCATTAGGGGGGAGGGTCAGCCCCAGCATTTT
TRBD1,many,TRBJ1-1,TRBV7-2,CASKTGGAVWTEAFF,TGTGCCAGCAAGACAGGGGGCGCAGTTTGGACTGAAGCTTTCTTT
.,many,TRBJ2-5,TRBV2,CASSEFIQETQYF,TGTGCCAGCAGTGAATTTATCCAAGAGACCCAGTACTTC
.,many,TRBJ1-1,TRBV30,CAWIRGSYRVTEAFF,TGTGCCTGGATCCGTGGCTCATACAGGGTGACTGAAGCTTTCTTT
TRBD2,many,TRBJ2-2,TRBV11-3,CASSQRTSRDGELFF,TGTGCCAGCAGCCAAAGGACTAGCAGAGACGGGGAGCTGTTTTTT
TRBD2,.,TRBJ2-2,TRBV6-2/TRBV6-3,CASRRLAGGGELFF,TGTGCCAGCAGAAGACTAGCGGGAGGGGGGGAGCTGTTTTTT
TRBD1,.,TRBJ2-3,TRBV20-1,CSALDYRGRTDTQYF,TGCAGTGCCCTAGATTACAGGGGGCGGACAGATACGCAGTATTTT
.,.,TRBJ1-2,TRBV19,CASSSLWGFNYGYTF,TGTGCCAGTAGTTCTCTGTGGGGATTTAACTATGGCTACACCTTC
TRBD1,many,TRBJ1-1,TRBV15,CATSRDYRGNTEAFF,TGTGCCACCAGCAGAGATTACAGGGGGAACACTGAAGCTTTCTTT
.,.,TRBJ1-5,TRBV30,CAWSVREGNQPQHF,TGTGCCTGGAGTGTAAGGGAAGGCAATCAGCCCCAGCATTTT
.,.,TRBJ1-2,TRBV5-6,CASSLDRSHSPYGYTF,TGTGCCAGCAGCTTGGACAGATCGCACTCGCCTTATGGCTACACCTTC